This T cell receptor (beta chain) appears in the sequencing data of a study of blood T cell repertoires in COVID-19. Study-level background: PBMCs, B-cell-depleted T cells, or T cells provided the cDNA or gDNA that made up the material.

Per the study methods: Nucleated cell number was recorded as an estimate derived from reference gene primer amplification. The protocol was immunoSEQ multiplex PCR, while the TCRdb copy is restricted to in-frame clones and leaves out a portion. For V, J and clone size, that table is used; D and trimming come from the DNA. The sample has 130,000 to 150,000 clones, about three quarters seen once. The germline V gene encodes CDR1 SGDLS and CDR2 YYNGEE. This CDR3 is built from 16 residues. V lost 0 bases to trimming and J lost 3 bases; unmatched junction nucleotides: 4. The V and J genes are TRBV9 and TRBJ2-3, with TRBD2 matching over 10 bases. This receptor was taken from a woman aged 55 to 70 with acute or convalescent COVID-19. Sample: peripheral blood. Here the CDR3 reads CASSVGASGRTDTQYF. The CDR3 DNA reads TGTGCCAGCAGCGTAGGGGCTAGCGGGAGAACAGATACGCAGTATTTT.